Listed here are 19 T cell receptor beta chains from one sample, sequenced in a study of shared clonotypes between healthy human individuals. Sequenced by immunoSEQ multiplex PCR; TCRdb stores in-frame clones only, minus some. Among roughly 1,000,000 clones listed, 75% to 85% were seen once. The sequencing sample was made of memory CD4+ T cells from PBMCs. Subset of the sample: CD45RA-negative fraction. The receptors originated from a man aged 18 to 30 in good health. Some clones in this sample may be carry-over from other donors' samples.

CDR3 nucleotides: TGTGCCAGCAGTCTAACTCGACAGGGCCACTATGGCTACACCTTC. The encoded protein is CASSLTRQGHYGYTF. The chain is built from TRBV2 and TRBJ1-2; 7 bases agree with TRBD1. From germline, CDR1 is SNHLY and CDR2 FYNNEI. With 5 bases clipped from V and 3 bases from J, the junction kept 9 bases outside the gene matches. The CDR3 contains 15 residues.

The chain combines TRBV2 with TRBJ2-6, with a weak D call TRBD1 (5 bases). Germline CDR1 reads SNHLY; CDR2 reads FYNNEI. Deletions cut 6 bases from V and 0 bases from J, with 21 bases between. CDR3 length equals 19 residues. CDR3 sequence: CASSAVLPTALSGANVLTF. CDR3 in DNA: TGTGCCAGCAGCGCTGTCCTCCCGACAGCCCTCTCTGGGGCCAACGTCCTGACTTTC.

This clone was picked up one time. CDR3 region: CASSRDRGEKNIQYF. CDR3 DNA: TGTGCCAGCAGCCGAGACAGGGGTGAAAAAAACATTCAGTACTTC. This chain connects TRBV6-5 to TRBJ2-4; 8 positions agree with TRBD1. The CDR3 has 15 amino acids. V was clipped by 6 bases and J by 4 bases; unmatched bases: 8. CDR1 MNHEY and CDR2 SVGAGI come from the germline V gene.

This chain connects TRBV2 to TRBJ1-1, with no clear D. Trimming removed 7 bases from V and 1 base from J, with 13 bases in between. The V gene's germline CDR1 is SNHLY and CDR2 FYNNEI. The CDR3 spans 14 residues. The CDR3 bases are TGTGCCAGCACACTAGGGCCGGGGAACACTGAAGCTTTCTTT. Translating it yields CASTLGPGNTEAFF.

This clone was picked up many times. DNA for the CDR3: TGTGCCAGCAGCTTAACGTCGTCGGGGGGATATACGCAGTATTTT. Translating it yields CASSLTSSGGYTQYF. This chain links TRBV7-3 with TRBJ2-3; 7 positions agree with TRBD2. The J segment lost 7 bases and the V segment lost 0 bases, leaving 7 bases of the junction unmatched. This CDR3 has 15 amino acids. From germline, CDR1 is SGHTA and CDR2 FQGTGA.

The gene calls are TRBV27 and TRBJ2-2; 7 nucleotides match TRBD2. Germline V CDR1 and CDR2: MNHEY, SMNVEV (reference sequence). This CDR3 spans 16 amino acids. Unmatched junction bases numbered 9, after V lost 2 bases and J lost 6 bases. CDR3 region: CASSLIPAGRPGELFF. The CDR3 DNA follows: TGTGCCAGCAGTTTAATTCCAGCGGGACGGCCCGGGGAGCTGTTTTTT.

The table lists this clone with a few counts. V gene TRBV19 combines with J gene TRBJ2-5; D possibly corresponds to TRBD2 (6 bases). CDR1 LNHDA and CDR2 SQIVND come from the germline V gene (reference sequence). The CDR3 length is 14 residues. V lost 3 bases and J lost 3, with 11 bases in between. CDR3 nucleotide sequence: TGTGCCAGTAGTATGCGGGACTCAAAAGAGACCCAGTACTTC. It translates to CASSMRDSKETQYF.

Points on this clone: The same CDR3 arises from other DNA sequences in this sample as well. The chain couples TRBV30 to TRBJ2-5, with D unclear. CDR1 is GTSNPN and CDR2 is SVGIG in the germline V gene (reference sequence). This CDR3 contains 12 residues. Deletions cut 3 bases from V and 1 base from J, with 6 bases between. The CDR3 sequence: CAWSPAQETQYF. The CDR3 nucleotides are TGTGCCTGGAGCCCAGCCCAAGAGACCCAGTACTTC.

CDR3 amino acids: CASRASGYEQYF. The CDR3 bases are TGTGCCAGCAGGGCCTCGGGCTACGAGCAGTACTTC. The chain carries TRBV11-2 and TRBJ2-7, with D unclear. The germline V gene has CDR1 SGHAT and CDR2 FQNNGV. This CDR3 is built from 12 residues. Trimming removed 6 bases at V and 3 bases at J, with 9 bases between.

The chain couples TRBV7-9 to TRBJ2-7; 14 nucleotides line up with TRBD2. This CDR3 comprises 16 residues. The junction had 3 bases not matched to a gene; V was cut back by 5 bases and J by 0 bases. Germline V gene sequence: CDR1 SEHNR, CDR2 FQNEAQ (reference sequence). The CDR3, as DNA: TGTGCCAGCAGCCGAGGGACTAGCGGGAGCTCCTACGAGCAGTACTTC. Amino acids: CASSRGTSGSSYEQYF.

This clone occurred once. This chain joins TRBV5-4 and TRBJ2-1; tentative D call: TRBD2 (6 bases). The length of the CDR3 is 15 residues. The germline V gene has CDR1 SGHNT and CDR2 YYREEE (reference sequence). V was cut by 5 bases and J by 8 bases, with 20 bases left in between. CDR3 nucleotides: TGTGCCAGCAGTTCAGTCCCTGGCGGGACCTATGAGCAGTTCTTC. Translation: CASSSVPGGTYEQFF. Full variable domain (rest looked up from reference TRBV5-4 and TRBJ2-1): ETGVTQSPTHLIKTRGQQVTLRCSSQSGHNTVSWYQQALGQGPQFIFQYYREEENGRGNFPPRFSGLQFPNYSSELNVNALELDDSALYLCASSSVPGGTYEQFFGPGTRLTVL.

The chain couples TRBV29-1 to TRBJ1-2, with 8 bases that match TRBD1. There are 14 residues in the CDR3. The germline CDR1 and CDR2 sequences are SQVTM and ANQGSEA. J was trimmed by 1 base and V by 4 bases; bases with no gene match: 5. CDR3 amino acids: CSVGGTGYNYGYTF. CDR3 DNA: TGCAGCGTTGGGGGGACAGGCTATAACTATGGCTACACCTTC.

The rearrangement links TRBV5-1 to TRBJ1-5, with D maybe TRBD1 (5 bases). Per germline, CDR1 SGHRS and CDR2 YFSETQ. This CDR3 has 15 amino acids. The V and J ends lost 1 base and 7 bases respectively, with 15 bases between them. As DNA, the CDR3 is TGCGCCAGCAGCTTGATTTCAGGGCAGGGACAGCCCCAGCATTTT. This sequence encodes CASSLISGQGQPQHF.

This clone has more than one count but fewer than ten. The V call is TRBV7-2, the J call TRBJ1-4; TRBD1 aligns across 7 bases. From germline, CDR1 is SGHTA and CDR2 FQGNSA. The CDR3 is made up of 14 amino acids. Trimming at V came to 1 base and at J to 8 bases, leaving 4 bases not matched to a gene. CDR3: CASSLGQGAEKLFF. The DNA of the CDR3 is TGTGCCAGCAGCTTAGGACAGGGAGCGGAAAAACTGTTTTTT.

This chain links TRBV10-1 with TRBJ1-1, with no clear D. The CDR3 runs to 14 residues. CDR1 and CDR2 from the germline V gene are WNHNN and SYGVQD (reference sequence). V was shortened by 2 bases and J by 1 base, with 8 bases between the two germline ends. The CDR3 DNA sequence: TGCGCCAGCAGTGAGCGGACGGAGAACACTGAAGCTTTCTTT. Translated, it gives CASSERTENTEAFF.

This chain links TRBV30 with TRBJ1-5; 8 bases are a match to TRBD1. Germline trimming cut 4 bases from V and 5 bases from J; bases unmatched to any gene: 7. There are 14 residues in the CDR3. Germline CDR1 is GTSNPN and CDR2 is SVGIG (reference sequence). This CDR3 is CAWNRDRLDQPQHF. The CDR3 DNA is TGTGCCTGGAACCGGGACAGGCTGGATCAGCCCCAGCATTTT.

J is TRBJ2-2 and V is TRBV7-3; D is possibly TRBD1 (6 bases). Trimming shortened V by 0 bases and J by 3 bases, and 8 bases separated the two germline ends. Germline CDR1 SGHTA, CDR2 FQGTGA. This CDR3 has 15 amino acids. CDR3: CASSLTPGDTGELFF. In DNA form, the CDR3 reads TGTGCCAGCAGCTTAACACCAGGGGACACCGGGGAGCTGTTTTTT.

The chain is built from TRBV6-1 and TRBJ2-3, with TRBD1 identical over 7 bases. Germline assignment: CDR1 MNHNS and CDR2 SASEGT. The CDR3 is made up of 15 amino acids. V was pared by 8 bases and J by 0 bases, with 8 bases of the junction left unmatched. The CDR3 DNA reads TGTGCCAGCTCAGGGGGTCGGCGAAGCACAGATACGCAGTATTTT. It yields the protein CASSGGRRSTDTQYF.

The chain joins TRBV29-1 to TRBJ2-1; a possible D gene is TRBD1 (6 bases). V gave up 3 bases and J gave up 7 bases, with 13 bases separating them. Germline values: CDR1 SQVTM, CDR2 ANQGSEA. The CDR3 has 13 residues. The CDR3 nucleotides read TGCAGCGTTGATCAGGGGCTAGGGAATGAGCAGTTCTTC. It translates to CSVDQGLGNEQFF.